This is a list of T cell receptor beta chains from one sample in a study of T cell responses to AZD1222 COVID-19 vaccine. The assay was immunoSEQ multiplex PCR, and TCRdb's table has in-frame clones only and misses some. The data show approximately 60,000 clones, about four fifths seen once. The specimen comprised peripheral blood, sampled on day 0 of AZD1222 vaccination. These receptor sequences come from an adult in good health. CDR3s include the opening cysteine and the closing phenylalanine or tryptophan. The order of the fields is V gene, J gene, CDR3 protein.

>TRBV10-3|TRBJ1-6
CAISESKAGAGSPLHF
>TRBV4-1|TRBJ2-7
CASSLGRDRANEQYF
>TRBV4-1|TRBJ1-6
CASSQVSGGFGSPLHF
>TRBV7-8|TRBJ2-5
CASSRGRVQETQYF
>TRBV7-8|TRBJ2-7
CASSPGRAAYEQYF
>TRBV7-8|TRBJ1-2
CASSLDRARGYTF
>TRBV27|TRBJ2-5
CASSLHSQETQYF
>TRBV3-1/TRBV3-2|TRBJ2-5
CASSQDLGSGILYQETQYF
>TRBV5-4|TRBJ2-1
CASSPRGLNEQFF
>TRBV9|TRBJ1-1
CASSAPSRDTEAFF
>TRBV28|TRBJ2-5
CASSLVAGGRETQYF
>TRBV29-1|TRBJ1-5
CSVEDNGPQHF
>TRBV28|TRBJ1-5
CASSRSNQPQHF
>TRBV15|TRBJ1-5
CATSRVTGRNQPQHF
>TRBV7-8|TRBJ1-4
CASSLVGLQGNEKLFF
>TRBV30|TRBJ1-3
CAWRGTRDNYSGNTIYF